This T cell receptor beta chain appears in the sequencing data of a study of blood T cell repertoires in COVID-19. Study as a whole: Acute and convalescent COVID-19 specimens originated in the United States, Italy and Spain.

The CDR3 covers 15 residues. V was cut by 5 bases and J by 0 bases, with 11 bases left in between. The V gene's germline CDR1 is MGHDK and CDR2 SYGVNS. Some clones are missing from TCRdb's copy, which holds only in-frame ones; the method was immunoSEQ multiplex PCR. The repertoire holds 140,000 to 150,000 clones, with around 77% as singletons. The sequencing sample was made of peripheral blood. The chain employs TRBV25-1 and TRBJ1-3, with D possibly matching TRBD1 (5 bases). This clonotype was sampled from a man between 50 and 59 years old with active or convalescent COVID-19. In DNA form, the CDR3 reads TGTGCCAGCAGTCCGGGACTTAGCTCTGGAAACACCATATATTTT. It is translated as CASSPGLSSGNTIYF.